The 6 T cell receptor beta chains presented below share a single source sample, sequenced in a study of blood T cell repertoires in COVID-19. Libraries were prepared by immunoSEQ multiplex PCR; TCRdb keeps only in-frame clonotypes and omits some of them. The profile covers around 72,000 clones, with 70% to 90% appearing a single time and around a sixth taken by the ten largest. Sequencing was performed on peripheral blood. Receptors originate from a woman aged 80 or over with acute or convalescent COVID-19.

The chain joins TRBV6-5 to TRBJ1-1; no definite D call. From germline, CDR1 is MNHEY and CDR2 SVGAGI. This CDR3 comprises 13 residues. The V end lost 2 bases, the J end lost 0 bases, and 4 bases lay between the germline ends. CDR3 in DNA: TGTGCCAGCAGTTACGCGGTGAACACTGAAGCTTTCTTT. Amino acids: CASSYAVNTEAFF.

V gene TRBV28 combines with J gene TRBJ2-5; unclear D gene. Trimming cost V 4 bases and J 1 base, with 10 bases left between them. CDR3 length: 14 residues. Germline assignment: CDR1 MDHEN and CDR2 SYDVKM. The CDR3 sequence is CASSSAVVQETQYF. The CDR3 region has the DNA TGTGCCAGCAGTTCCGCCGTAGTCCAAGAGACCCAGTACTTC. Filled out from reference TRBV28 and TRBJ2-5, the complete variable domain reads DVKVTQSSRYLVKRTGEKVFLECVQDMDHENMFWYRQDPGLGLRLIYFSYDVKMKEKGDIPEGYSVSREKKERFSLILESASTNQTSMYLCASSSAVVQETQYFGPGTRLLVL.

The V gene is TRBV20-1, the J gene TRBJ2-2; no reliable D call. The CDR3 loop spans 11 amino acids. Germline V gene lookup returns CDR1 DFQATT and CDR2 SNEGSKA (reference sequence). V was clipped by 3 bases and J by 6 bases, with 5 bases between them. The DNA of the CDR3 is TGCAGTGCTAGTTCTTCCGGGGAGCTGTTTTTT. Translated, it gives CSASSSGELFF.

The chain couples TRBV6-2 or TRBV6-3 to TRBJ1-1, with 8 bases lining up with TRBD1. CDR1 and CDR2 from the germline V gene are MNHEY and SVGEGT. The CDR3 runs to 13 residues. The trim removed 2 bases at V and 9 bases at J, leaving 5 bases unmatched. Written as DNA, the CDR3 is TGTGCCAGCAGTTACAAGGACAGGGAAAAAGCTTTCTTT. Translated, it gives CASSYKDREKAFF.

The chain joins TRBV12-3 or TRBV12-4 to TRBJ1-2; the D is unclear. The ends were cut back, 6 bases at V and 8 bases at J, with 10 bases in the middle. The CDR3 is 11 residues long. CDR3 residues: CASSLNRGYTF. The CDR3 DNA reads TGTGCCAGCAGCCTTAACCGGGGCTACACCTTC.

This chain joins TRBV6-2 or TRBV6-3 and TRBJ2-7, with D uncertain. Germline CDR1 reads MNHEY; CDR2 reads SVGEGT. The ends were cut back, 2 bases at V and 4 bases at J, with 12 bases in the middle. The CDR3 is made up of 14 amino acids. This CDR3 is CASSYPGFSYEQYF. The CDR3 coding sequence is TGTGCCAGCAGTTACCCAGGCTTTAGTTACGAGCAGTACTTC.